This T cell receptor (beta chain) is drawn from a study of shared clonotypes between healthy human individuals. Overall study results and limits: Relative to memory subsets, naive subsets generally showed larger estimated richness. Non-shared clonotypes were found to have lower generation probabilities than the clonotypes that were shared by all four of the sorted-subset donors. Clonotype sharing among donors was thought likely to change with sequencing depth.

The germline V gene encodes CDR1 LGHNA and CDR2 YSLEER. Trimming pared 3 bases from V and 10 bases from J, leaving 14 bases between. There are 13 residues in the CDR3. The method was immunoSEQ multiplex PCR; TCRdb's version includes in-frame clones alone and lacks a portion of them. Of around 1,000,000 clones listed, approximately 77% are singletons. With respect to this clone: Its specificity is unknown.

This TCR was recovered from a man in his late teens or twenties in good health. Some clones in this sample may be carry-over from other donors' samples. This chain connects TRBV4-3 to TRBJ2-3, with a weak D call TRBD1 (5 bases). The sample consisted of memory CD4+ T cells from PBMCs. Subset described: CD45RA-negative fraction. DNA for the CDR3: TGCGCCAGCAGCCAGGTTGCAGGGTCAGCGCAGTATTTT. Its translation: CASSQVAGSAQYF.